This TCR beta chain derives from a study of blood T cell repertoires in COVID-19. Looking at the study overall: Samples taken during acute and convalescent COVID-19 were collected in the United States, Italy and Spain. T cells, B-cell-depleted T cells, or PBMCs supplied cDNA or gDNA.

Only in-frame clones appear in the TCRdb table, and some are missing; sequencing was by immunoSEQ multiplex PCR. Of 130,000 or so clones listed, about four fifths were seen once; the top ten hold 1.5% to 2%. The germline V gene encodes CDR1 LGHNA and CDR2 YNFKEQ. The ends lost 8 bases at V and 3 bases at J; junction bases unmatched: 6. CDR3 size: 14 residues. The receptor was derived from a human donor in a cohort sampled during active COVID-19. Source material: peripheral blood. The chain couples TRBV4-2 to TRBJ1-3; 8 bases agree with TRBD1. CDR3 amino acids: CASLQGADGNTIYF. The CDR3 region has the DNA TGTGCCAGCTTGCAGGGGGCGGATGGAAACACCATATATTTT.